This T cell receptor beta chain is from a study of shared clonotypes between healthy human individuals. The data were produced by immunoSEQ multiplex PCR, yet TCRdb's version contains in-frame clones alone and is incomplete. The sample holds 600,000 to 750,000 clones; over 55% are singletons and the top ten take less than 2%. For this clone: Its antigen is not identified.

Those who donated were healthy HIV-negative adults, with no recent acute infections or vaccinations reported. All the donors were Caucasian adults who lived in Nashville, Tennessee. Germline CDR1 reads SGHTA; CDR2 reads FQGNSA. The CDR3 is 14 residues long. Trimming took off 2 bases at V and 8 bases at J, with 15 bases between the two ends. Overall study results and limits: Shared across a few donors were about 4.6% of the naive CD4 clonotypes.

V is TRBV7-2 and J is TRBJ1-2; a weak D match, TRBD1 (6 bases). This clonotype was obtained from a woman aged 25 to 39 in good health. Sequencing was carried out using memory CD4+ T cells sorted from blood. The subset here: CD45RA-negative fraction. CDR3 in amino acids: CASSLPQGMRGYTF. CDR3 bases: TGTGCCAGCAGCTTACCACAGGGTATGAGGGGCTACACCTTC.